The clone carrying this TCR beta chain was detected only a few times. Its specificity is unknown. Germline V gives CDR1 SGHNT, CDR2 YYREEE (reference sequence). V dropped 3 bases and J dropped 0 bases, with 12 bases sitting between them. This CDR3 has 16 residues. These data originate in a study of beta chain features in type 1 diabetes. General study results and limits: The study found moderately but significantly shorter TCRB CDR3s in all four CD4+ subsets of Type 1 diabetes patients.

Reverse transcription of all isolated RNA meant that expressed TCRB transcripts were sequenced. Here immunoSEQ multiplex PCR was the method, and the copy in TCRdb shows in-frame clones only, minus some. The table has hundreds of thousands of clones, under 15% seen once. Sample: naive CD4+ T cells from blood. The receptor was derived from a young man with type 1 diabetes. This chain links TRBV5-4 with TRBJ1-4, with D hard to call. CDR3 sequence (DNA): TGTGCCAGCAGCTCCGGGGAACCGTCAACTAATGAAAAACTGTTTTTT. This sequence encodes CASSSGEPSTNEKLFF.